This T cell receptor beta chain was sequenced for a study of a mutant IDH1 vaccine in newly diagnosed glioma. Turning to the study itself: Onset of vaccination occurred 4-6 weeks following radiotherapy alone, or with temozolomide cycles. Most had both radiotherapy and temozolomide beforehand; others had only one. Study-wide points: Changes to the top peripheral T cell clonotypes appeared unrelated to pseudoprogression.

Libraries were prepared by immunoSEQ multiplex PCR; TCRdb keeps only in-frame clonotypes and omits some of them. The table has some 33,000 clones, approximately 79% seen once. The time point denotes: week 35, safety follow-up. Vaccination used 300 ug of mutant IDH1 20-mer peptide per dose, with topical imiquimod. The donors had new WHO grade 3 or 4 astrocytomas; these were IDH1-mutant and ATRX-lost. With regard to this clone: Antigen: not known.

The length of the CDR3 is 13 residues. Trimming at V came to 5 bases and at J to 4 bases, leaving 4 bases not matched to a gene. Germline values: CDR1 SGHTA, CDR2 FQGNSA. The source of this sequence is a woman aged 30 to 39 with glioma. Some clones in this sample may be carry-over from other donors' samples. The V call is TRBV7-2, the J call TRBJ2-5, with TRBD1 matching 7 bases. The source was PBMCs, collected from a glioma patient whose treatment included an IDH1 peptide vaccine. CDR3 in amino acids: CASSNRQGETQYF. CDR3 DNA: TGTGCCAGCAGCAACCGACAGGGAGAGACCCAGTACTTC. Full variable domain (missing parts from reference TRBV7-2 and TRBJ2-5): GAGVSQSPSNKVTEKGKDVELRCDPISGHTALYWYRQSLGQGLEFLIYFQGNSAPDKSGLPSDRFSAERTGGSVSTLTIQRTQQEDSAVYLCASSNRQGETQYFGPGTRLLVL.